Presented here are 6 T cell receptor beta chains from one specimen sequenced in a study of molecular identifiers for immune sequencing clone quantification. Each CDR3 protein gets one entry after TCRdb re-called the PCR reads with MiXCR. Altogether approximately 550,000 distinct CDR3 sequences are present, 20% to 25% being singletons, with the ten largest covering around 0.84%. Specimen: naive CD8+ T cells from blood, with Jurkat cell RNA spiked in. The subset is: FACS-sorted CD8+CD4-CCR7+CD45RA+ naive T cells. The receptors were gathered from a human donor in good health. Some libraries in this study had Jurkat cell RNA spiked in.

The J gene is TRBJ2-5, the V gene TRBV9; unclear D gene. The last part of the DNA fits TRBJ2-7 better; the J call may be wrong. This CDR3 has 14 residues. CDR1 is SGDLS, CDR2 YYNGEE, per germline. The CDR3 region is CASSVGGSVYEQYF. CDR3 bases: TGTGCCAGCAGCGTTGGTGGAAGTGTCTACGAGCAGTACTTC.

This clonotype was seen ten or more times. This chain connects TRBV12-3 or TRBV12-4 to TRBJ2-7, with D possibly matching TRBD1 (7 bases). The CDR3 loop spans 13 amino acids. Trimming shortened V by 5 bases and J by 3 bases, and 11 bases separated the two germline ends. In DNA form, the CDR3 reads TGTGCCAGCAGTGCGGGACAGCTCTACGAGCAGTACTTC. Amino acid sequence: CASSAGQLYEQYF.

This clonotype was seen at least ten times. V and J are TRBV14 and TRBJ2-4; no reliable D call. Deletions cut 4 bases from V and 0 bases from J, with 16 bases between. CDR1 SGHDN and CDR2 FVKESK come from the germline V gene. The length of the CDR3 is 17 residues. CDR3 DNA: TGTGCCAGCAGCCGAAGTATGCCGGCCGTAGCCAAAAACATTCAGTACTTC. Its translation is CASSRSMPAVAKNIQYF.

The chain links TRBV5-6 to TRBJ2-7; no clear D. The CDR3 contains 15 residues. V was cut by 4 bases and J by 4 bases, with 18 bases left in between. CDR1 and CDR2 (germline): SGHDT, YYEEEE. The CDR3 bases are TGTGCCAGCAGCCAACTCTCGACTCCTACTTACGAGCAGTACTTC. Protein sequence: CASSQLSTPTYEQYF.

Comment on this clonotype: The germline gene is not matched at one end of the junction; a read error may be the cause. The chain joins TRBV27 to TRBJ2-7; 7 bases match TRBD1. The CDR3 is made up of 16 amino acids. Looked up from germline, CDR1 is MNHEY and CDR2 is SMNVEV (reference sequence). CDR3 in DNA: TGTGCCAGCAACACCGCTCAGGGGGTTGGTGCGAACGAGCAGCACTTC. Protein product: CASNTAQGVGANEQHF.

This clonotype occurred a few times. The J gene is TRBJ1-1, the V gene TRBV5-1, with 9 positions matching TRBD1. V shed 4 bases and J 1 base; nucleotides not matched to a gene: 14. Germline CDR1 reads SGHRS; CDR2 reads YFSETQ. The length of the CDR3 is 18 residues. In DNA, the CDR3 is TGCGCCAGCAGCGCAAACCGCGGGGGGACAGGGAGGAACACTGAAGCTTTCTTT. Encoded protein: CASSANRGGTGRNTEAFF.